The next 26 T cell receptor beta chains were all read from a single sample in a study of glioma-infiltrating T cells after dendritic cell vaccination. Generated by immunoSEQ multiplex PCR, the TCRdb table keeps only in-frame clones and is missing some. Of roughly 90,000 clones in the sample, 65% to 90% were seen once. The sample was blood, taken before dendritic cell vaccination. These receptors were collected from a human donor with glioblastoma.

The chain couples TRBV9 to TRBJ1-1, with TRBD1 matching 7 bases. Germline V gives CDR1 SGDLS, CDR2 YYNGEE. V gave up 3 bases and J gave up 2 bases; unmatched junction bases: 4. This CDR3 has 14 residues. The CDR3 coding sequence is TGTGCCAGCAGCGCGGGACAGATAAACACTGAAGCTTTCTTT. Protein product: CASSAGQINTEAFF.

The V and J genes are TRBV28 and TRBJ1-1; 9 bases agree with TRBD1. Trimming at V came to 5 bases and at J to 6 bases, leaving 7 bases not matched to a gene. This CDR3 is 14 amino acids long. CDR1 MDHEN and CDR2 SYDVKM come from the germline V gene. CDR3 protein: CASSPQGAPAEAFF. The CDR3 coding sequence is TGTGCCAGCAGTCCACAGGGGGCGCCGGCTGAAGCTTTCTTT.

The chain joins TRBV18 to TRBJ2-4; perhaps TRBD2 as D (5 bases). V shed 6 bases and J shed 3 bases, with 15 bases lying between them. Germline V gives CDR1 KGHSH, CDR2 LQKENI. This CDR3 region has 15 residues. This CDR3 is CASSPGEGLKNIQYF. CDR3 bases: TGTGCCAGCTCCCCCGGGGAAGGACTCAAAAACATTCAGTACTTC.

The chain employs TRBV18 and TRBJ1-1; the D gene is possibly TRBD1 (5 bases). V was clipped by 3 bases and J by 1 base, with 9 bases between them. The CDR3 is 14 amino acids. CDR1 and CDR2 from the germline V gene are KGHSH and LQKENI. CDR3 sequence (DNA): TGTGCCAGCTCACCTGACAGAGGGAACACTGAAGCTTTCTTT. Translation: CASSPDRGNTEAFF.

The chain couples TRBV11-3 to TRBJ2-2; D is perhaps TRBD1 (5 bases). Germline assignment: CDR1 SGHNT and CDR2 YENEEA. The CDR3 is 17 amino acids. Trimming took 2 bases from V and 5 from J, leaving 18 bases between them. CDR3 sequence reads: CASSLLSGKGSTGELFF. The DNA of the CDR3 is TGTGCCAGCAGCTTATTGTCAGGGAAAGGCAGTACCGGGGAGCTGTTTTTT.

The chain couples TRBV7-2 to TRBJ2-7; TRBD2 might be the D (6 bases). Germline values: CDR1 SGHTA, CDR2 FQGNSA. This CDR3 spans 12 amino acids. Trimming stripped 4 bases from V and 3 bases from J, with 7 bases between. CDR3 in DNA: TGTGCCAGCAGCTGGGGGGACTACGAGCAGTACTTC. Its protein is CASSWGDYEQYF.

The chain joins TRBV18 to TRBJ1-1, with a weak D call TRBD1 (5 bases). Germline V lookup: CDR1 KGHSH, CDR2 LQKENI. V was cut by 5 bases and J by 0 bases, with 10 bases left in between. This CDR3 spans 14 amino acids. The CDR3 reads CASSGAIMNTEAFF. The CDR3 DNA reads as TGTGCCAGCTCAGGGGCCATTATGAACACTGAAGCTTTCTTT. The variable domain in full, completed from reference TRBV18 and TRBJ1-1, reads NAGVMQNPRHLVRRRGQEARLRCSPMKGHSHVYWYRQLPEEGLKFMVYLQKENIIDESGMPKERFSAEFPKEGPSILRIQQVVRGDSAAYFCASSGAIMNTEAFFGQGTRLTVV.

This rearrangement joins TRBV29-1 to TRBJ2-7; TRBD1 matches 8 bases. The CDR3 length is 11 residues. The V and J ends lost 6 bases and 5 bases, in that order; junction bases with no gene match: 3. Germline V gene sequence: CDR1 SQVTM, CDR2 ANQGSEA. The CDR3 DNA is TGCAGCGTAGGACAGGGCAACGAGCAGTACTTC. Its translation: CSVGQGNEQYF.

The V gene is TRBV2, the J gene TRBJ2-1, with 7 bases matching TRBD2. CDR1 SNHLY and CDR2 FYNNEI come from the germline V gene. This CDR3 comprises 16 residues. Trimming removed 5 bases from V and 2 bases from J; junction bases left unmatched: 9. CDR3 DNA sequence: TGTGCCAGCAGTCCACAAGCCGGGGGGACCTACAATGAGCAGTTCTTC. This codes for CASSPQAGGTYNEQFF.

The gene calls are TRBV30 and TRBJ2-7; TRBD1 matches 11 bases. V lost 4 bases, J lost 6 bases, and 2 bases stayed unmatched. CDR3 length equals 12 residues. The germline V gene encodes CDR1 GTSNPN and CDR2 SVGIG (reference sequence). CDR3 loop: CAWTGTGGEQYF. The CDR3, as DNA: TGTGCCTGGACCGGGACAGGGGGCGAGCAGTACTTC.

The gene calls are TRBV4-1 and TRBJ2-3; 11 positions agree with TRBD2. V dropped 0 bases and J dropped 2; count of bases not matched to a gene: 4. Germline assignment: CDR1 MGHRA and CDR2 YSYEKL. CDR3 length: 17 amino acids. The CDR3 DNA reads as TGCGCCAGCAGCCAAGATCGGGGACTAGCGGACACAGATACGCAGTATTTT. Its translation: CASSQDRGLADTDTQYF.

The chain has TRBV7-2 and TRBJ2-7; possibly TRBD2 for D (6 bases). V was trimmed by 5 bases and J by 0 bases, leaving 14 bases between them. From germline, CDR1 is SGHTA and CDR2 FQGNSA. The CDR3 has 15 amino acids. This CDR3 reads CASSPMAGSSYEQYF. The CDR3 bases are TGTGCCAGCAGCCCTATGGCGGGGAGCTCCTACGAGCAGTACTTC.

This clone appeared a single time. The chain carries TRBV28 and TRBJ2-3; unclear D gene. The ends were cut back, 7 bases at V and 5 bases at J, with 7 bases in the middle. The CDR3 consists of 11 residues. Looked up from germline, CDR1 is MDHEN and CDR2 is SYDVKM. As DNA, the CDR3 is TGTGCCAGCATTGCCGGAGATACGCAGTATTTT. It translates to CASIAGDTQYF.

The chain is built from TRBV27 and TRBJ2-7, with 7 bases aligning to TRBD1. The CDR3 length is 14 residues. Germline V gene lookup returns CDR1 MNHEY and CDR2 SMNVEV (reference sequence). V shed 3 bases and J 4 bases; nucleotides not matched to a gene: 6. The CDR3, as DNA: TGTGCCAGCAGTTTTCTCGGGACAGATTACGAGCAGTACTTC. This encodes CASSFLGTDYEQYF.

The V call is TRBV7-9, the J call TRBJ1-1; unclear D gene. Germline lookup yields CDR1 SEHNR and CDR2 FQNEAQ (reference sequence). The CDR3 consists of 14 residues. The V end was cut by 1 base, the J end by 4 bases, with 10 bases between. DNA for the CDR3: TGTGCCAGCAGCTTAGGTCCCCGAGGCACTGAAGCTTTCTTT. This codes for CASSLGPRGTEAFF. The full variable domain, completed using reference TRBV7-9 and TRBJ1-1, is DTGVSQNPRHKITKRGQNVTFRCDPISEHNRLYWYRQTLGQGPEFLTYFQNEAQLEKSRLLSDRFSAERPKGSFSTLEIQRTEQGDSAMYLCASSLGPRGTEAFFGQGTRLTVV.

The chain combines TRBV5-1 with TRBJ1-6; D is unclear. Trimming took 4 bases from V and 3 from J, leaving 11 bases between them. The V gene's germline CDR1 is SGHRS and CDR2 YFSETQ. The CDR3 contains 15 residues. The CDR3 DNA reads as TGCGCCAGCAGCCCGCGCGATAGCTATAATTCACCCCTCCACTTT. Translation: CASSPRDSYNSPLHF.

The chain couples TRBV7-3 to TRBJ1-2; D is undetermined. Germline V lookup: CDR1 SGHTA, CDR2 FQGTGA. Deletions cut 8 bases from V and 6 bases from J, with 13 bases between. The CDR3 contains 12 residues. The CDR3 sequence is CASLAGQDGYTF. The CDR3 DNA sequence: TGTGCCAGCCTTGCAGGCCAGGATGGCTACACCTTC.

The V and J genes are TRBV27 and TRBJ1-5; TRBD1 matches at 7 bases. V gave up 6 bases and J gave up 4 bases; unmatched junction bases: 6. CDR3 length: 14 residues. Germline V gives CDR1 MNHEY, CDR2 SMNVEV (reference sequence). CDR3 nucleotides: TGTGCCAGCAGGGGACAGATTGCTAATCAGCCCCAGCATTTT. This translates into CASRGQIANQPQHF.

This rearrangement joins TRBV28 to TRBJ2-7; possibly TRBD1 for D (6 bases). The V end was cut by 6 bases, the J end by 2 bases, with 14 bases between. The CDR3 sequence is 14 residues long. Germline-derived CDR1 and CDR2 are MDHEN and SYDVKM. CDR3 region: CASSQRTVPYEQYF. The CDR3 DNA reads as TGTGCCAGCAGCCAGCGGACAGTTCCCTACGAGCAGTACTTC.

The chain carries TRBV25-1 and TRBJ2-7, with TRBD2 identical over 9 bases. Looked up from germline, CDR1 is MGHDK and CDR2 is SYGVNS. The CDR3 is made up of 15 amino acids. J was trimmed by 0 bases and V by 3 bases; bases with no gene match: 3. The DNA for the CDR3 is TGTGCCAGCAGTGACCCTAGCGGGGCCTCCTACGAGCAGTACTTC. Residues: CASSDPSGASYEQYF.

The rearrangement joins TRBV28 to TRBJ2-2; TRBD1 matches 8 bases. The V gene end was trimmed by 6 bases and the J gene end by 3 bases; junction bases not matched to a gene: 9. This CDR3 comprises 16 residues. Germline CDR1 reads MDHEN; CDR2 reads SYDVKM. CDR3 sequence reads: CASRQTGQGYTGELFF. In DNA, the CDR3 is TGTGCCAGCAGGCAGACCGGACAGGGTTACACCGGGGAGCTGTTTTTT.

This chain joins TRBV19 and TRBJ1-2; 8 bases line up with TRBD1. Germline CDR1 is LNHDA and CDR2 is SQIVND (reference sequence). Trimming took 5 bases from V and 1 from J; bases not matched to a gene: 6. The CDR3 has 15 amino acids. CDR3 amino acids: CASSETDRGNYGYTF. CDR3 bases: TGTGCCAGTAGTGAAACCGACAGGGGTAACTATGGCTACACCTTC. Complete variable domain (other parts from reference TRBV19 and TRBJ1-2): DGGITQSPKYLFRKEGQNVTLSCEQNLNHDAMYWYRQDPGQGLRLIYYSQIVNDFQKGDIAEGYSVSREKKESFPLTVTSAQKNPTAFYLCASSETDRGNYGYTFGSGTRLTVV.

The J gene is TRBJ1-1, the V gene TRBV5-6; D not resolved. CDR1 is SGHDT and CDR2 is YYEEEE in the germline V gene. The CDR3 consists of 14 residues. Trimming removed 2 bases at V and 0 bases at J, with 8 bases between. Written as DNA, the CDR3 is TGTGCCAGCAGCTTAGGCGGAATGAACACTGAAGCTTTCTTT. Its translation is CASSLGGMNTEAFF.

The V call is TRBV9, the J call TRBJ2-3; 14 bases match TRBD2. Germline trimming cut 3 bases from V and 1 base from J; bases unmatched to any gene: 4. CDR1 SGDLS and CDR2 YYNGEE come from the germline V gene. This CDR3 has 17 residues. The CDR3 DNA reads TGTGCCAGCAGCGGACTAGCGGGGGGGCGTGGCACAGATACGCAGTATTTT. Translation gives CASSGLAGGRGTDTQYF.

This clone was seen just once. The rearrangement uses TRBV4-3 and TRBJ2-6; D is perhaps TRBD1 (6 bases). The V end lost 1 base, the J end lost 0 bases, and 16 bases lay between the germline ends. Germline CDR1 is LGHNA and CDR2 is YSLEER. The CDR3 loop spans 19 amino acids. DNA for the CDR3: TGCGCCAGCAGCCAAGTCCAACTTACAGGGAGCTCTGGGGCCAACGTCCTGACTTTC. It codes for CASSQVQLTGSSGANVLTF.

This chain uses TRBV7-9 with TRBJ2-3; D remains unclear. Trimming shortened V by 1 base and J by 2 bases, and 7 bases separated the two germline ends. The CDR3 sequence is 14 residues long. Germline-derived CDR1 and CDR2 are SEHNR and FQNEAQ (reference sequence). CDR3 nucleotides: TGTGCCAGCAGCTTAGTGGCAGACACAGATACGCAGTATTTT. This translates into CASSLVADTDTQYF.